A selection of T cell receptor beta chains follows, all from one sample in a study of cytomegalovirus exposure and HLA in healthy donors. TCRdb's table, derived via immunoSEQ multiplex PCR, lists solely in-frame clones and lacks some. The sample records roughly 200,000 clones, 75% to 85% being singletons. The sequenced sample was PBMCs. All receptors come from a woman aged 60-75 years in good health and CMV-seropositive. Both conserved end residues are part of each CDR3. Fields, in order: V gene, D gene, clone size, J gene, CDR3 protein, CDR3 DNA. D genes are given only for firm matches. Not all rows give a size; the values are once, few, many and, for expanded clones, a class.

TRBV5-1	.	.	TRBJ2-3	CASRIQGASTDTQYF	TGCGCCAGCAGAATACAGGGAGCTAGCACAGATACGCAGTATTTT
TRBV19	.	.	TRBJ1-5	CASSSSVARSYNQPQHF	TGTGCCAGTAGTTCTTCTGTGGCCAGGTCCTACAATCAGCCCCAGCATTTT
TRBV15	.	few	TRBJ2-1	CATSRAGSSYNEQFF	TGTGCCACCAGCAGAGCGGGGAGCTCCTACAATGAGCAGTTCTTC
TRBV7-3	.	.	TRBJ2-2	CASSLPPSPTGELFF	TGTGCCAGCAGCTTACCACCTAGCCCCACCGGGGAGCTGTTTTTT
TRBV19	.	.	TRBJ1-5	CASSIWEGVNQPQHF	TGTGCCAGTAGTATATGGGAGGGGGTCAATCAGCCCCAGCATTTT
TRBV19	TRBD2	few	TRBJ2-7	CASRPGSGSPYEQYF	TGTGCCAGTAGACCCGGTAGCGGGAGCCCCTACGAGCAGTACTTC
TRBV5-1	TRBD1	.	TRBJ2-7	CASSSAGTGAHEQYF	TGCGCCAGCAGCTCGGCCGGGACAGGGGCCCACGAGCAGTACTTC
TRBV10-3	.	.	TRBJ2-1	CAISERGSSYNEQFF	TGTGCCATCAGTGAACGGGGGTCATCCTACAATGAGCAGTTCTTC
TRBV7-7	.	.	TRBJ1-5	CASRSYQPQHF	TGTGCTAGCAGATCTTATCAGCCCCAGCATTTT
TRBV5-1	TRBD2	.	TRBJ2-2	CASSLAERGGPTGELFF	TGCGCCAGCAGCTTGGCCGAGCGGGGGGGGCCCACCGGGGAGCTGTTTTTT
TRBV19	TRBD1	.	TRBJ1-2	CASRAPTGGVVYGYTF	TGTGCCAGTAGAGCCCCGACAGGGGGCGTCGTCTATGGCTACACCTTC
TRBV4-3	TRBD2	.	TRBJ2-7	CASSQDLIGRGNYEQYF	TGCGCCAGCAGCCAAGATCTCATCGGGCGGGGGAACTACGAGCAGTACTTC
TRBV5-1	TRBD1	.	TRBJ1-1	CASSLLTGVDTEAFF	TGCGCCAGCAGCCTATTGACAGGGGTGGACACTGAAGCTTTCTTT
TRBV10-3	.	.	TRBJ1-4	CAIKRSEGEKLFF	TGTGCCATCAAAAGGTCTGAGGGTGAAAAACTGTTTTTT
TRBV2	TRBD1	once	TRBJ2-3	CASSAGQGIGNTQYF	TGTGCCAGCAGTGCGGGACAGGGTATCGGAAATACGCAGTATTTT
TRBV9	TRBD2	once	TRBJ2-6	CASSVAGGGATTGANVLTF	TGTGCCAGCAGCGTAGCCGGCGGGGGGGCCACGACTGGGGCCAACGTCCTGACTTTC
TRBV7-8	TRBD2	.	TRBJ2-1	CASSLGLAETNEQFF	TGTGCCAGCAGCTTGGGACTAGCGGAGACCAATGAGCAGTTCTTC
TRBV5-8	.	once	TRBJ2-7	CASSFRDTSLGEYF	TGTGCCAGCAGCTTCCGGGACACTTCGCTAGGGGAGTACTTC
TRBV6-1	.	.	TRBJ2-7	CASTPKGRLYEQYF	TGTGCCAGCACCCCCAAAGGTAGACTCTACGAGCAGTACTTC
TRBV27	.	.	TRBJ1-5	CATSPGWANQPQHF	TGTGCCACCTCGCCGGGGTGGGCCAATCAGCCCCAGCATTTT
TRBV7-3	.	.	TRBJ2-7	CASSLGGLYEQYF	TGTGCCAGCAGCTTAGGAGGCCTATACGAGCAGTACTTC
TRBV6-5	.	.	TRBJ2-7	CASPTRFSYEQYF	TGTGCCAGCCCTACTAGGTTCTCCTACGAGCAGTACTTC
TRBV15	TRBD2	.	TRBJ2-7	CATSRDPPIAGGLLYYEQYF	TGTGCCACCAGCAGAGACCCCCCGATAGCGGGGGGGCTACTTTACTACGAGCAGTACTTC
TRBV7-9	.	.	TRBJ2-4	CASSFTGGNIQYF	TGTGCCAGCAGCTTCACCGGGGGAAACATTCAGTACTTC
TRBV4-1	TRBD2	.	TRBJ2-1	CASSQGLAGRGEQFF	TGCGCCAGCAGCCAAGGGCTAGCGGGGAGGGGTGAGCAGTTCTTC
TRBV28	TRBD1	.	TRBJ1-4	CASSLGTGREKLFF	TGTGCCAGCAGTTTAGGGACAGGGCGTGAAAAACTGTTTTTT
TRBV28	TRBD1	.	TRBJ2-7	CASTRQGAPYEQYF	TGTGCCAGCACCAGACAGGGGGCCCCATACGAGCAGTACTTC
TRBV28	TRBD1	.	TRBJ1-1	CASSLGQGASEAFF	TGTGCCAGCAGTTTGGGACAGGGGGCTTCTGAAGCTTTCTTT
TRBV27	TRBD2	.	TRBJ2-1	CASSFRTSGGSWNEQFF	TGTGCCAGCAGTTTCAGGACTAGCGGGGGAAGTTGGAATGAGCAGTTCTTC
TRBV28	.	.	TRBJ2-5	CASSPGTRWWYF	TGTGCCAGCAGCCCCGGGACTCGTTGGTGGTACTTC
TRBV7-9	TRBD1	few	TRBJ2-7	CASSLGGGGQGKFYEQYF	TGTGCCAGCAGCTTAGGAGGGGGGGGACAGGGAAAATTTTACGAGCAGTACTTC
TRBV7-9	.	.	TRBJ1-3	CASSLSTGNTIYF	TGTGCCAGCAGCTTATCCACAGGAAACACCATATATTTC
TRBV28	.	.	TRBJ2-7	CASSLRPGNEQYF	TGTGCCAGCAGTTTACGGCCCGGGAACGAGCAGTACTTC
TRBV4-1	.	.	TRBJ2-3	CASSPLYTDTQYF	TGCGCCAGCAGCCCCCTTTACACAGATACGCAGTATTTT
TRBV27	TRBD2	.	TRBJ2-1	CASSLHERGSSYNEQFF	TGTGCCAGCAGTTTACACGAGCGGGGGAGCTCCTACAATGAGCAGTTCTTC
TRBV11-2	.	.	TRBJ1-4	CASRKPGTSNEKLFF	TGTGCCAGCAGAAAACCAGGGACAAGCAATGAAAAACTGTTTTTT
TRBV28	TRBD1	.	TRBJ1-4	CASSPGTGGGNEKLFF	TGTGCCAGCAGTCCCGGGACAGGGGGCGGCAATGAAAAACTGTTTTTT
TRBV5-1	TRBD2	.	TRBJ2-7	CASSLTLAGSYEQYF	TGCGCCAGCAGCTTGACATTAGCGGGCTCCTACGAGCAGTACTTC
TRBV28	TRBD1	.	TRBJ1-5	CASSPGQGYNQPQHF	TGTGCCAGCAGTCCCGGACAGGGATACAATCAGCCCCAGCATTTT
TRBV5-1	.	.	TRBJ1-5	CASSLGQASNQPQHF	TGCGCCAGCAGCTTGGGTCAGGCGAGCAATCAGCCCCAGCATTTT
TRBV19	TRBD1	.	TRBJ1-5	CASKEAGGYSNQPQHF	TGTGCCAGTAAAGAGGCAGGGGGCTATAGCAATCAGCCCCAGCATTTT
TRBV5-1	TRBD1	once	TRBJ2-2	CASSLKQGAGTNTGELFF	TGCGCCAGCAGCTTGAAACAGGGGGCCGGGACGAACACCGGGGAGCTGTTTTTT
TRBV6-6	.	.	TRBJ1-6	CASTHGGGNSPLHF	TGTGCCAGCACCCATGGCGGCGGTAATTCACCCCTCCACTTT
TRBV4-1	.	.	TRBJ2-1	CASSQIRGNEQFF	TGCGCCAGCAGCCAAATCAGGGGAAATGAGCAGTTCTTC
TRBV28	.	.	TRBJ1-1	CASKGGLAFF	TGTGCCAGCAAGGGAGGGTTGGCTTTCTTT
TRBV23-1	.	.	TRBJ2-7	CASSARQSSYEQYF	TGCGCCAGCAGTGCTCGACAGAGCTCCTACGAGCAGTACTTC